This TCR beta chain came from a study of CXCR3-negative and CXCR3-positive naive CD8 T cells. Libraries were UMI-labeled 5' RACE TRB cDNA. From the 5' RACE reads, TCRdb lists one entry per CDR3 protein and no DNA. In all, the sample yields around 60,000 distinct CDR3 sequences. The CDR3 is 15 amino acids. Looked up from germline, CDR1 is SNHLY and CDR2 is FYNNEI. Turning to this clonotype: Its antigen is unknown.

The sorting of each CD8+ T cell subset was done in triplicate, at about 300,000 cells each. A CD45RO-CCR7+CD27+CD95- profile was what naive CD8+ T cells displayed. Study results and limitations: Naive cells positive for CXCR3 carried more hydrophobic TRB CDR3s than CXCR3-negative ones. In both naive subsets diversity was comparably high, whereas memory CD8+ cells showed much lower diversity.

The source material was naive CXCR3+ CD8+ T cells from blood. Indicated subset: CD45RO-CCR7+CD27+CD95- naive CD8+ T cells expressing CXCR3 (TNR3+). The genes are TRBV2 and TRBJ2-5. The sequence was obtained from a human donor in good health. Some clones in this sample may be carry-over from other donors' samples. CDR3 in amino acids: CASKSGSGLEETQYF.